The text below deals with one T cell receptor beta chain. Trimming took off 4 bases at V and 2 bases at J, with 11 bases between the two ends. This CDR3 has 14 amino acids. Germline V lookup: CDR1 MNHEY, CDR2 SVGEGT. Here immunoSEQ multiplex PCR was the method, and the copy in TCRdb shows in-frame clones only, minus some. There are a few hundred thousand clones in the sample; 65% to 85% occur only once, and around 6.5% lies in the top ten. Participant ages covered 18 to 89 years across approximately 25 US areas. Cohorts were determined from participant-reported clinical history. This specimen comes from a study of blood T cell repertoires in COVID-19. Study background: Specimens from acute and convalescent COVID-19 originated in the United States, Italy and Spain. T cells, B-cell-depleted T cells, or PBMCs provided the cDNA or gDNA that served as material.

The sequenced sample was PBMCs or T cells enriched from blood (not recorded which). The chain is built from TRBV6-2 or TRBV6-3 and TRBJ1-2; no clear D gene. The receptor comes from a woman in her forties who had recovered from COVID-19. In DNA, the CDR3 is TGTGCCAGCAGTTGGTCCGGGAGGAACTATGGCTACACCTTC. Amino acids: CASSWSGRNYGYTF.